This T cell receptor (beta chain) was documented in a study of T cell repertoires in cytomegalovirus infection. Background on the study: Public TCR beta signatures were indicative of both CMV infection and a matching HLA type.

TCRdb re-analysed the reads in MiXCR, keeping a single row per CDR3 protein. The data hold around 180,000 distinct CDR3 sequences, with roughly a fifth observed a single time. The CDR3 consists of 14 residues. Germline-derived CDR1 and CDR2 are SGHTA and FQGNSA. The V end lost 1 base, the J end lost 5 bases, and 12 bases lay between the germline ends. Study conclusions and caveats: Carriers of CMV and the relevant HLA type were discriminated by public TCR beta frequency.

This clonotype occurred a few times. Its antigen is unidentified. The receptor was derived from a human donor in good health (CMV status not recorded). Some clones in this sample may be carry-over from other donors' samples. The sample comprised PBMCs. The chain couples TRBV7-2 to TRBJ2-7, with TRBD2 as a possible D gene (6 bases). CDR3 DNA: TGTGCCAGCAGCTTAGATCGGGCTAGCGACGAGCAGTACTTC. This translates into CASSLDRASDEQYF.